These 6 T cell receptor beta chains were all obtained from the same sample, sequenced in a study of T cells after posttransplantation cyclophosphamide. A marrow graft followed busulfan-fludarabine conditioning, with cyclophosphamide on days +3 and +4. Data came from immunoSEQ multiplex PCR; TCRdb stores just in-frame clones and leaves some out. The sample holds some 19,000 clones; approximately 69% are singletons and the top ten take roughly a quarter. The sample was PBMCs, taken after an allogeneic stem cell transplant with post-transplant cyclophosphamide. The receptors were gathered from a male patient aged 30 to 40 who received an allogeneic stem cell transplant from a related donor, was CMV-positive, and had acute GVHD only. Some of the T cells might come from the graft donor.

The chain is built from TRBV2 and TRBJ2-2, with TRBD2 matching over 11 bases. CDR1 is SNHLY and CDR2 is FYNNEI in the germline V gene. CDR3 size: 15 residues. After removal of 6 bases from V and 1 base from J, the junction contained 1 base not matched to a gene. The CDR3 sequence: CASSGLAGNTGELFF. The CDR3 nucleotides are TGTGCCAGCAGCGGACTAGCGGGGAACACCGGGGAGCTGTTTTTT.

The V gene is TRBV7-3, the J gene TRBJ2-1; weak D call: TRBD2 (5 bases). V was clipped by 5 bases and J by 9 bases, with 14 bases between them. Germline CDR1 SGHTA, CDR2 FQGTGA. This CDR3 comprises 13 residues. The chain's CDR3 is CASSPSHMGEQFF. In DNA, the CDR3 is TGTGCCAGCAGCCCTAGCCATATGGGTGAGCAGTTCTTC.

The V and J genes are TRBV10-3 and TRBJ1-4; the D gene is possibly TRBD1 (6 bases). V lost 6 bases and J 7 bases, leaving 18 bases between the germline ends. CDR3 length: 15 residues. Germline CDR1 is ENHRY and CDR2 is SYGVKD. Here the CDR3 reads CAISLYRAIIEKLFF. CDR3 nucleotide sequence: TGTGCCATCAGCCTTTACAGGGCAATAATTGAAAAACTGTTTTTT.

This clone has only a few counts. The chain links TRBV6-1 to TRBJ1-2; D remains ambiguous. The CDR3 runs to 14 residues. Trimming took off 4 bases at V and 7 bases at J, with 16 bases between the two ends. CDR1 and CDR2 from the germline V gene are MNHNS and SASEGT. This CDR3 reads CASSAIQPAGGYTF. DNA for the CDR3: TGTGCCAGCAGTGCAATACAACCGGCGGGTGGCTACACCTTC.

CDR3 DNA sequence: TGTGCCAGCAGCTTCCCGTCTAGCGGGGGGTCTTCCTACAATGAGCAGTTCTTC. It specifies CASSFPSSGGSSYNEQFF. The chain joins TRBV7-2 to TRBJ2-1, with TRBD2 matching over 11 bases. This CDR3 has 18 residues. V trimming: 3 bases; J trimming: 1 base; junction bases outside the gene matches: 8. The germline CDR1 and CDR2 sequences are SGHTA and FQGNSA.

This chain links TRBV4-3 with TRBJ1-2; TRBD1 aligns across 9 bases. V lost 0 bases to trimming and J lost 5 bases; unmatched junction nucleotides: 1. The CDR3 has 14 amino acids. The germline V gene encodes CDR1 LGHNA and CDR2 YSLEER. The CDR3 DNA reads TGCGCCAGCAGCCAAGAGGACAGGGGATATGGCTACACCTTC. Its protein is CASSQEDRGYGYTF.